This paragraph covers one T cell receptor (beta chain) sequence. After removal of 0 bases from V and 9 bases from J, the junction contained 9 bases not matched to a gene. The germline V gene has CDR1 LGHNA and CDR2 YNFKEQ. The CDR3 loop spans 15 amino acids. The treatment is: 15 to 20 received Ad26.COV2.S at low or high dose, single or two shots; roughly five received placebo; per-sample allocation not given. All samples were drawn on day 63, counting from the first vaccine or placebo injection. Sequenced by immunoSEQ multiplex PCR; TCRdb stores in-frame clones only, minus some. The sample includes about 680,000 clones, more than 70% of them seen just once. The sample belongs to a study of Ad26.COV2.S vaccination and SARS-CoV-2 variants. Study-wide context: Into the muscle, Ad26.COV2.S was dosed once or twice, 56 days apart.

This sequence was found in a person between 18 and 65 years old who received the Ad26.COV2.S COVID-19 vaccine or a placebo. Specimen: peripheral blood, collected in a trial of Ad26.COV2.S vaccine versus placebo. The gene calls are TRBV4-2 and TRBJ1-1; 8 bases align to TRBD1. CDR3 loop: CASSQEGGTGKKAFF. Written as DNA, the CDR3 is TGTGCCAGCAGCCAAGAAGGCGGGACAGGAAAAAAAGCTTTCTTT.